This TCR beta chain was observed in a study of blood T cell repertoires in COVID-19. Method: immunoSEQ multiplex PCR; TCRdb's copy keeps in-frame clones and lacks some. The sample carries a few hundred thousand clones, about 80% recorded once. The CDR3 spans 14 residues. The junction had 3 bases not matched to a gene; V was cut back by 6 bases and J by 2 bases. Germline loops: CDR1 MNHEY, CDR2 SVGAGI. The chain joins TRBV6-5 to TRBJ2-1; 8 bases align to TRBD2. Sequenced input: peripheral blood. The TCR originated in an older person with COVID-19, enrolled during active disease. The CDR3 here is CASRGAGAYNEQFF. CDR3 nucleotides: TGTGCCAGCAGGGGAGCGGGAGCCTACAATGAGCAGTTCTTC.